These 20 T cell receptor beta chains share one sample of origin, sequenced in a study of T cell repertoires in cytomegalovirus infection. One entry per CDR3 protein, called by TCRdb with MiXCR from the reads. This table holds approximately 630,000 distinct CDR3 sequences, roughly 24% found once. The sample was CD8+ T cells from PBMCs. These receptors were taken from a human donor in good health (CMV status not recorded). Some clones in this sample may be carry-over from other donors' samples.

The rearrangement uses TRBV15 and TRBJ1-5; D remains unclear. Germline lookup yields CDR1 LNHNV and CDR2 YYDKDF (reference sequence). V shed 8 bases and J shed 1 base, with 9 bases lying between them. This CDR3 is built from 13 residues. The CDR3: CATRARSNQPQHF. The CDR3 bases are TGTGCCACCCGGGCCCGAAGCAATCAGCCCCAGCATTTT. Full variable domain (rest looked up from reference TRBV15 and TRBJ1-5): DAMVIQNPRYQVTQFGKPVTLSCSQTLNHNVMYWYQQKSSQAPKLLFHYYDKDFNNEADTPDNFQSRRPNTSFCFLDIRSPGLGDTAMYLCATRARSNQPQHFGDGTRLSIL.

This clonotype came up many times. This chain's CDR3 is CASSLGGALEQYF. The CDR3, as DNA: TGTGCCAGCAGCTTAGGTGGGGCACTCGAGCAGTACTTC. The genes are TRBV7-6 and TRBJ2-7; TRBD1 might be the D (5 bases). V shed 1 base and J shed 6 bases, with 10 bases lying between them. CDR3 length equals 13 residues. Per germline, CDR1 SGHVS and CDR2 FNYEAQ.

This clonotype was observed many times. The CDR3 spells CASSLVGLAGVSSYNEQFF. CDR3 nucleotides: TGTGCCAGCAGCTTAGTGGGACTAGCGGGGGTTAGCTCCTACAATGAGCAGTTCTTC. V is TRBV7-2 and J is TRBJ2-1, with 14 bases aligning to TRBD2. V trimming: 1 base; J trimming: 0 bases; junction bases outside the gene matches: 5. Germline values: CDR1 SGHTA, CDR2 FQGNSA. This CDR3 contains 19 residues.

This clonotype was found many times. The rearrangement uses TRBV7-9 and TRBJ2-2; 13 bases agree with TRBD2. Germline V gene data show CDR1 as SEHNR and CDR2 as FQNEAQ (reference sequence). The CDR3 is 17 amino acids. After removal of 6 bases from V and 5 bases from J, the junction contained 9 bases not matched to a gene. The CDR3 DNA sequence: TGTGCCAGCAGACCAGGACTAGCGGGGGCATCAACCGGGGAGCTGTTTTTT. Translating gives CASRPGLAGASTGELFF.

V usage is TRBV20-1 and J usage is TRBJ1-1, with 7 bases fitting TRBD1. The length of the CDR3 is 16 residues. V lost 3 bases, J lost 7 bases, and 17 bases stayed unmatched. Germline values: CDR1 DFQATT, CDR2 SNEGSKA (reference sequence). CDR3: CSARSPGTVHGVEAFF. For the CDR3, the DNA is TGCAGTGCTAGGAGCCCCGGGACAGTGCATGGTGTTGAAGCTTTCTTT.

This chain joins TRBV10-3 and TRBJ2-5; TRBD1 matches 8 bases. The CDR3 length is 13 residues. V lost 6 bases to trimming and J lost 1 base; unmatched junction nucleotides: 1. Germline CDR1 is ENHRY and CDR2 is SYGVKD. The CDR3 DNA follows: TGTGCCATCAGCGGGACAGGCCAAGAGACCCAGTACTTC. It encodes CAISGTGQETQYF.

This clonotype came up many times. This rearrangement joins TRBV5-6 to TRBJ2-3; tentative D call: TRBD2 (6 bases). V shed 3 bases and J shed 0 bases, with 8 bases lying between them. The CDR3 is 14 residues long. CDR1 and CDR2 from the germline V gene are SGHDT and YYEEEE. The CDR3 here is CASSSGDSTDTQYF. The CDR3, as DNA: TGTGCCAGCAGCTCGGGGGACAGCACAGATACGCAGTATTTT.

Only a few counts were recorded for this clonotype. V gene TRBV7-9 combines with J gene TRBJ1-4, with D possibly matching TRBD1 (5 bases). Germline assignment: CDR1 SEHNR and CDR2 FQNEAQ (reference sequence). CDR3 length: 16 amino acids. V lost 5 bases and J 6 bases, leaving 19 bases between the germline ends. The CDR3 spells CASSPSWRQGDEKLFF. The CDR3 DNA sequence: TGTGCCAGCAGCCCTTCGTGGCGGCAGGGTGATGAAAAACTGTTTTTT.

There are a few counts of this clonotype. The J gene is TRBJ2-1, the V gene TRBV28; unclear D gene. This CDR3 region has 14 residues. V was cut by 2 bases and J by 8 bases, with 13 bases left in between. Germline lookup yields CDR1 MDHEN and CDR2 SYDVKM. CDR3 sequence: CASSLMAPNDEQFF. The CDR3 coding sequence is TGTGCCAGCAGTTTAATGGCACCTAACGATGAGCAGTTCTTC.

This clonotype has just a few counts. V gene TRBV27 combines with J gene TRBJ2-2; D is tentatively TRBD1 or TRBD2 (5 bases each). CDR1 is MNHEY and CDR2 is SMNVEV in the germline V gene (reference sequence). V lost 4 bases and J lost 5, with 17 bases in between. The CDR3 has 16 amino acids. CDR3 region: CASSSWAGTGTGELFF. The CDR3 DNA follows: TGTGCCAGCAGTTCTTGGGCAGGGACGGGGACCGGGGAGCTGTTTTTT.

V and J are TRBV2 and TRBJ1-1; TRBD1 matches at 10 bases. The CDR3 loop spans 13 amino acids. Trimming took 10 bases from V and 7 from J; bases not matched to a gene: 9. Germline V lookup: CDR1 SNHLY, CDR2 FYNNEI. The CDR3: CATSGQGPGEAFF. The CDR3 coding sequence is TGTGCCACCTCGGGACAGGGGCCAGGTGAAGCTTTCTTT.

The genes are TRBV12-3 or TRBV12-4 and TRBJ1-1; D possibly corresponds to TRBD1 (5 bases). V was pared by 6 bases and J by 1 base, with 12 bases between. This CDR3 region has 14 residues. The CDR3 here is CASRLQTGNTEAFF. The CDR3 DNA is TGTGCCAGCAGACTTCAAACAGGGAACACTGAAGCTTTCTTT.

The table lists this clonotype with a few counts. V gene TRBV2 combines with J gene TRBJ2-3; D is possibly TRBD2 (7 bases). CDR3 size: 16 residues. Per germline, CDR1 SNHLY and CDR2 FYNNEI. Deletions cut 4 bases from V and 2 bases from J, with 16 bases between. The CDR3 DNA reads TGTGCCAGCAGTGGGGGGGCGGGGGCGACCACAGATACGCAGTATTTT. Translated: CASSGGAGATTDTQYF.

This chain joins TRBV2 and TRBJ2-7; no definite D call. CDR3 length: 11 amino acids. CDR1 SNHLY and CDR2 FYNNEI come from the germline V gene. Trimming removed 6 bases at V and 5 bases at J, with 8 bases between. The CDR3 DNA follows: TGTGCCAGCAGGGGGTCGAACGAGCAGTACGTC. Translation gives CASRGSNEQYV.

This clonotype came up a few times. In nucleotides, the CDR3 is TGTGCCAGCAGCCAGGCAGAGGGGTATACCTACGAGCAGTACTTC. Its protein is CASSQAEGYTYEQYF. The chain recombines TRBV14 with TRBJ2-7; D tentatively reads TRBD1 or TRBD2 (5 bases each). Trimming cost V 3 bases and J 2 bases, with 14 bases left between them. The CDR3 runs 15 residues. Germline CDR1 and CDR2: SGHDN and FVKESK.

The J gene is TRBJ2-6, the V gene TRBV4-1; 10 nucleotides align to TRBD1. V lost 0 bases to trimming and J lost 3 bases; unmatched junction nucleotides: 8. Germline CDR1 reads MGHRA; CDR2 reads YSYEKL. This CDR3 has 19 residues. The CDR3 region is CASSQDWETGGFGANVLTF. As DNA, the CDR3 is TGCGCCAGCAGCCAAGATTGGGAGACAGGGGGCTTTGGGGCCAACGTCCTGACTTTC.

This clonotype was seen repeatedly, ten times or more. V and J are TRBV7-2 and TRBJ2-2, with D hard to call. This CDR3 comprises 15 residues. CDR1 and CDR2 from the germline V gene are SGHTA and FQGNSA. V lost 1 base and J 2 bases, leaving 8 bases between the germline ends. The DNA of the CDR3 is TGTGCCAGCAGCTTAGAATCACAAAACACCGGGGAGCTGTTTTTT. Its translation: CASSLESQNTGELFF.

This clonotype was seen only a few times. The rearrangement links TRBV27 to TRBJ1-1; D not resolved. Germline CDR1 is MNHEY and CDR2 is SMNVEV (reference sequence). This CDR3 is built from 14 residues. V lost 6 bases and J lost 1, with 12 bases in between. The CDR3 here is CASRYLGGNTEAFF. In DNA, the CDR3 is TGTGCCAGCAGATATCTCGGAGGGAACACTGAAGCTTTCTTT.

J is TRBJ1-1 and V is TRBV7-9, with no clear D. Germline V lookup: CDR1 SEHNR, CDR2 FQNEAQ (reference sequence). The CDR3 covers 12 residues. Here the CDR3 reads CVSRRAHTEAFF. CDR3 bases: TGTGTCAGTCGGAGGGCGCACACTGAAGCTTTCTTT.

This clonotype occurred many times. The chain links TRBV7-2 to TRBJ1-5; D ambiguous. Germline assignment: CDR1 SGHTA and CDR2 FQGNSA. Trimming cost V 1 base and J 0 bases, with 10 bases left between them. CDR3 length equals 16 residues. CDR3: CASSLEHSYSNQPQHF. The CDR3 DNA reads TGTGCCAGCAGCTTAGAACACAGCTATAGCAATCAGCCCCAGCATTTT. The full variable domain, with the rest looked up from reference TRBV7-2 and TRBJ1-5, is GAGVSQSPSNKVTEKGKDVELRCDPISGHTALYWYRQSLGQGLEFLIYFQGNSAPDKSGLPSDRFSAERTGGSVSTLTIQRTQQEDSAVYLCASSLEHSYSNQPQHFGDGTRLSIL.